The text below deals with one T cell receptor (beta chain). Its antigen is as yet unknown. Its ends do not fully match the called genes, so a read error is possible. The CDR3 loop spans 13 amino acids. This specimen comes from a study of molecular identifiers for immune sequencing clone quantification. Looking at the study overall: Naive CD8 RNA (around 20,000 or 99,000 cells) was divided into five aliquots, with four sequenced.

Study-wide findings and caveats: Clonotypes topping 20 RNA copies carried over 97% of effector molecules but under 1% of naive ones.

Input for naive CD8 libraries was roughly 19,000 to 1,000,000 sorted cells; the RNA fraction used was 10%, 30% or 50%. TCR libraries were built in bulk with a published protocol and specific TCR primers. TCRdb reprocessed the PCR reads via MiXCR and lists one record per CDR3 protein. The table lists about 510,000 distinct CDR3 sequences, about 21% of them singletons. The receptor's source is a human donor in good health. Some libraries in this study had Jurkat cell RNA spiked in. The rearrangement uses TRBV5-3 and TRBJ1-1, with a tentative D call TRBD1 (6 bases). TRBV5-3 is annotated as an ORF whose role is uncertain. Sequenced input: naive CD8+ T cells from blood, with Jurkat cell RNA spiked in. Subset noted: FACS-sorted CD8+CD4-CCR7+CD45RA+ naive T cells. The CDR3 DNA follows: TGTGCCAGCAGCCTGGGGGGGGGCACTGAAGTTTTCTTT. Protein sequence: CASSLGGGTEVFF.